This TCR beta chain was obtained from a study of control samples from healthy donors and cancer patients (dated by TCRdb to 2020 to 2022). Library preparation used the immunoSEQ multiplex PCR assay. Held by TCRdb, this immuneACCESS table contains in-frame sequences only and omits some clones. Under half of the omission traces to an unresolved V gene where checked; the cause of the rest is unknown. This sample gives some 170,000 clones in total; over 90% of them show up just once. The biggest ten clones account for 0.95% to 1.1% of the sample. The CDR1 and CDR2 encoded by the germline V gene are SGHTA and FQGNSA. The CDR3 covers 19 residues, taking in both the cysteine and the phenylalanine. Just CDR3 DNA is preserved here, 57 bases in frame from base 1. From V the trimming removes 3 bases and from J it removes 1 base, while the gene matches leave 9 bases of the junction unaccounted for. With respect to this clone: The antigen this receptor binds is unknown. Base qualities are missing; no much larger clone stands one base away.

In this chain, TRBV7-2 is recombined with TRBJ2-4, with 13 bases matching TRBD2. The material sequenced was blood. This clonotype was sampled from a woman aged 25-40 years in good health. The CDR3 protein: CASSFPGLAGRVAKNIQYF. Here is the DNA: TGTGCCAGCAGCTTTCCGGGACTAGCGGGAAGGGTTGCCAAAAACATTCAGTACTTC. The full variable domain, completed from the reference TRBV7-2 and TRBJ2-4 proteins outside the CDR3, reads GAGVSQSPSNKVTEKGKDVELRCDPISGHTALYWYRQSLGQGLEFLIYFQGNSAPDKSGLPSDRFSAERTGGSVSTLTIQRTQQEDSAVYLCASSFPGLAGRVAKNIQYFGAGTRLSVL.